This T cell receptor (beta chain) comes out of a study of blood T cell repertoires in COVID-19. Study-level background: Sources were T cells, B-cell-depleted T cells, or PBMCs; the material itself was cDNA or gDNA.

Clones were sequenced by immunoSEQ multiplex PCR, and TCRdb holds only the in-frame ones, with some missing. The sample records some 150,000 clones, around 80% being singletons. The germline gives CDR1 GTSNPN, CDR2 SVGIG (reference sequence). The CDR3 is 13 residues long. Trimming left V 7 bases short and J 4 bases short, with 16 bases between. V gene TRBV30 combines with J gene TRBJ1-1, with a possible D match to TRBD1 (6 bases). The clonotype was recovered from a woman aged 70-85 years with acute or convalescent COVID-19. The sequenced sample consisted of peripheral blood. The CDR3 region is CALTGGSATEAFF. DNA of the CDR3: TGTGCCTTGACTGGGGGCTCGGCCACTGAAGCTTTCTTT.